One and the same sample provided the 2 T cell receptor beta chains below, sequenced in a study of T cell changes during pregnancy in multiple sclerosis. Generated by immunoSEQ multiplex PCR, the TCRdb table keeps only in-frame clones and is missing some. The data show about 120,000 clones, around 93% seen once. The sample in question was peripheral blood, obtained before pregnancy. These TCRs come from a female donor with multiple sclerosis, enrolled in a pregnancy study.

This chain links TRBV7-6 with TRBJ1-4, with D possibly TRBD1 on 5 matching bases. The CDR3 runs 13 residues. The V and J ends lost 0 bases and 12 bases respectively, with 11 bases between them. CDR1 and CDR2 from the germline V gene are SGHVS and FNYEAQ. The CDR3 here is CASSLARGRELFF. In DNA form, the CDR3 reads TGTGCCAGCAGCTTAGCGCGGGGACGAGAACTGTTTTTT.

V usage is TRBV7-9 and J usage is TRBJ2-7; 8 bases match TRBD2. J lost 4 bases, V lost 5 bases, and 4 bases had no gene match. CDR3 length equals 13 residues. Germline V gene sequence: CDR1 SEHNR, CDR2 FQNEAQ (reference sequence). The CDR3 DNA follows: TGTGCCAGCAGCCAAACGGGAGGGTACGAGCAGTACTTC. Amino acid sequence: CASSQTGGYEQYF.